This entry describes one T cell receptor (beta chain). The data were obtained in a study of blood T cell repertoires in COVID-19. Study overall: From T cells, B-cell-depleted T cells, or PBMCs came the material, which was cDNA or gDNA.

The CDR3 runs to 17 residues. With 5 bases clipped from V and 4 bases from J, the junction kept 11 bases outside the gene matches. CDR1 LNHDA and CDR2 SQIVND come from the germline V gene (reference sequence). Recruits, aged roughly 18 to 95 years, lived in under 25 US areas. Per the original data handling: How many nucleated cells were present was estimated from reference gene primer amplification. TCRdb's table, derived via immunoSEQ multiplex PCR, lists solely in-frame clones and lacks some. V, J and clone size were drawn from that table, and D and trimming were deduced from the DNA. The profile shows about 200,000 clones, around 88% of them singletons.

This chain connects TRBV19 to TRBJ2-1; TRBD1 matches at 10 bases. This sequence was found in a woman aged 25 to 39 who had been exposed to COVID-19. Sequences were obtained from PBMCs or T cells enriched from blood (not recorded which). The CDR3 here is CASSFLGTGVGYNEQFF. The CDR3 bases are TGTGCCAGTAGTTTCCTCGGGACAGGGGTGGGTTACAATGAGCAGTTCTTC.